The T cell receptor beta chain under discussion was sequenced for a study of OX40 agonist ivuxolimab in advanced cancers. Looking at the study overall: In three patients, partial responses were observed, one with hepatocellular carcinoma and two with cutaneous melanoma.

Method: immunoSEQ multiplex PCR; TCRdb's copy keeps in-frame clones and lacks some. The sample has about 26,000 clones, about 70% seen once. This clonotype originated in an adult with an advanced solid tumor such as melanoma, head and neck, liver or kidney cancer. The sample here was CD4+ or CD8+ T cells sorted from blood, taken in a trial of the OX40 agonist ivuxolimab.

The CDR3 here is CASRPGQGNYNEQFF. The CDR3 DNA sequence: TGTGCCAGCAGACCCGGACAGGGGAACTACAATGAGCAGTTCTTC. J is TRBJ2-1 and V is TRBV5-4, with 9 positions matching TRBD1. Germline V gene lookup returns CDR1 SGHNT and CDR2 YYREEE (reference sequence). The J segment lost 3 bases and the V segment lost 5 bases, leaving 6 bases of the junction unmatched. This CDR3 comprises 15 residues. Supplemented by reference TRBV5-4 and TRBJ2-1, the full variable domain reads ETGVTQSPTHLIKTRGQQVTLRCSSQSGHNTVSWYQQALGQGPQFIFQYYREEENGRGNFPPRFSGLQFPNYSSELNVNALELDDSALYLCASRPGQGNYNEQFFGPGTRLTVL.